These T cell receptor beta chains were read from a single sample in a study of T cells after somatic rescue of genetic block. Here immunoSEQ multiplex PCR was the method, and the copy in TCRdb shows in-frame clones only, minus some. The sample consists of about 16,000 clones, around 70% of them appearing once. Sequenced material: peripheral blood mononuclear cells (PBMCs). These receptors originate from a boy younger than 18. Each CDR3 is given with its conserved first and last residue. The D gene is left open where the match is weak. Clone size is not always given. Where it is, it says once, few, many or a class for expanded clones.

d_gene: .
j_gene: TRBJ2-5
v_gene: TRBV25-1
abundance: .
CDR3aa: CASSGRQWYQETQYF
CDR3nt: TGTGCCAGCAGTGGCAGACAGTGGTACCAAGAGACCCAGTACTTC

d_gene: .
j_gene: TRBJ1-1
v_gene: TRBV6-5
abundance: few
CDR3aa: CAGPGKTNTEAFF
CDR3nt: TGTGCCGGACCAGGGAAAACGAACACTGAAGCTTTCTTT

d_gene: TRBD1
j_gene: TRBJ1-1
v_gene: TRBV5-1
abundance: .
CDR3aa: CASSWDRGSYTEAFF
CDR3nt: TGCGCCAGCAGCTGGGACAGGGGGAGTTACACTGAAGCTTTCTTT

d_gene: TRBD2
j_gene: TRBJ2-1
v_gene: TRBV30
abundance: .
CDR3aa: CAWSVRLAYYNEQFF
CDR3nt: TGTGCCTGGAGTGTAAGACTAGCGTACTACAATGAGCAGTTCTTC

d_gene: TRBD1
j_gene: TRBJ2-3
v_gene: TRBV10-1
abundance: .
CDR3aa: CASSGGQGVTTDTQYF
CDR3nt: TGCGCCAGCAGTGGCGGACAGGGAGTAACGACAGATACGCAGTATTTT

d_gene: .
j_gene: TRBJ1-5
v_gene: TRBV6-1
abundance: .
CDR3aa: CASSEAGGNQPQHF
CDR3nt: TGTGCCAGCAGTGAAGCGGGGGGCAATCAGCCCCAGCATTTT

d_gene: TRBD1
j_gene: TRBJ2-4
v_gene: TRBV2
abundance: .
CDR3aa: CASSGTGPGIQYF
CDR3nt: TGTGCCAGCAGTGGGACAGGGCCAGGCATTCAGTACTTC

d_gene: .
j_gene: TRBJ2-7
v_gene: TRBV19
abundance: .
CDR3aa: CASSIGTFSYEQYF
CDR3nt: TGTGCCAGTAGTATAGGGACATTCTCCTACGAGCAGTACTTC

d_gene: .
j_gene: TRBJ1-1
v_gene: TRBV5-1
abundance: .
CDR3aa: CASSLQGDTEAFF
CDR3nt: TGCGCCAGCAGCTTACAGGGTGACACTGAAGCTTTCTTT

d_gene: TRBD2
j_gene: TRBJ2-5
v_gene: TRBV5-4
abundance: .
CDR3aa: CASSEGGLAGVKETQYF
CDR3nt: TGTGCCAGCAGCGAAGGAGGACTAGCGGGAGTGAAGGAGACCCAGTACTTC

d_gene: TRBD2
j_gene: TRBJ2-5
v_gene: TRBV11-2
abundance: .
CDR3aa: CASSPGAGGHQETQYF
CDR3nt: TGTGCCAGCAGCCCGGGTGCGGGGGGCCATCAAGAGACCCAGTACTTC

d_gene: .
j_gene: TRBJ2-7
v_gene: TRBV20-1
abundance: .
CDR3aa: CSAWTSYEQYF
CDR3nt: TGCAGTGCTTGGACATCTTACGAGCAGTACTTC

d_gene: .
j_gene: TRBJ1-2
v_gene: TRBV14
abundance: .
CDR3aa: CASMPSPGYLPNYGYTF
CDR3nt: TGTGCCAGCATGCCGAGTCCAGGGTACCTCCCTAACTATGGCTACACCTTC

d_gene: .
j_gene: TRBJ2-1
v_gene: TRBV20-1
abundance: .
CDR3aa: CSANGQSEQFF
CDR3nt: TGCAGTGCGAACGGACAGAGTGAGCAGTTCTTC

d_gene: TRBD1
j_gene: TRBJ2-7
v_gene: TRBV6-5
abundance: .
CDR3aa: CASSYRGPTGAYEQYF
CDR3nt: TGTGCCAGCAGTTACAGGGGACCTACAGGGGCCTACGAGCAGTACTTC

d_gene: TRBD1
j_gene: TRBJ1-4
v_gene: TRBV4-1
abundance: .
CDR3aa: CASSQGPRTGSEKLFF
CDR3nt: TGCGCCAGCAGCCAAGGGCCAAGGACAGGGAGCGAAAAACTGTTTTTT

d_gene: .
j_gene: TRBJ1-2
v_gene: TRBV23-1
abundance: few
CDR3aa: CASSQPPLGGYGYTF
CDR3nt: TGCGCCAGCAGTCAGCCCCCCTTGGGAGGCTATGGCTACACCTTC

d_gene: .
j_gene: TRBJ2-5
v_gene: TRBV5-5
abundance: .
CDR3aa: CASSLGVLAEGLETQYF
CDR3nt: TGTGCCAGCAGCTTGGGGGTTTTAGCGGAGGGGCTGGAGACCCAGTACTTC

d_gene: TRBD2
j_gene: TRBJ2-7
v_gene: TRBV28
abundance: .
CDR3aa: CASSLWGGTRYEQYF
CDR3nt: TGTGCCAGCAGCCTCTGGGGGGGGACCCGCTACGAGCAGTACTTC

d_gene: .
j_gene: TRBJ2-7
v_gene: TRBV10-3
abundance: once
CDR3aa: CAISESYGYVSYEQYF
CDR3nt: TGTGCCATCAGTGAGTCCTACGGGTACGTCTCCTACGAGCAGTACTTC

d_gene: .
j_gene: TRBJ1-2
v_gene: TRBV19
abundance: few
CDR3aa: CASRDSLYGYTF
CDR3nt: TGTGCCAGCCGCGACAGTCTCTATGGCTACACCTTC

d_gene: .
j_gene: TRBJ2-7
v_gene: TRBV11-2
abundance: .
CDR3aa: CASSLVVDTRPVYEQYF
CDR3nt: TGTGCCAGCAGCTTAGTTGTCGACACCCGGCCCGTCTACGAGCAGTACTTC

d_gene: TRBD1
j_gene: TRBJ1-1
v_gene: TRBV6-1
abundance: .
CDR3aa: CAHRDRLNTEAFF
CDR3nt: TGTGCCCACCGGGACAGATTGAACACTGAAGCTTTCTTT

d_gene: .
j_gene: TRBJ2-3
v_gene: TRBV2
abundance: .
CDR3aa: CASSGENTDTQYF
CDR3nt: TGTGCCAGCAGTGGGGAGAACACAGATACGCAGTATTTT

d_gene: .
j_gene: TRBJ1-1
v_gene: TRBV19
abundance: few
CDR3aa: CASSGFPEAFF
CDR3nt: TGTGCCAGTTCAGGGTTCCCTGAAGCTTTCTTT

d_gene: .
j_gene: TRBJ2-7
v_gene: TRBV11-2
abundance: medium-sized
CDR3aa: CASSSSRVASYLIYEQYF
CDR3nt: TGTGCCAGCAGCTCTAGCCGGGTGGCCAGCTACCTAATCTACGAGCAGTACTTC

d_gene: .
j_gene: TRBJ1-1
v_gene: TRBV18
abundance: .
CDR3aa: CASSPSMNTEAFF
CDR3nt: TGTGCCAGCTCACCTTCGATGAACACTGAAGCTTTCTTT

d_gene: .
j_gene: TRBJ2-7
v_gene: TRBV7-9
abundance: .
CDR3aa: CASSLVGYEQYF
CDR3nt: TGTGCCAGCAGCTTAGTCGGCTACGAGCAGTACTTC

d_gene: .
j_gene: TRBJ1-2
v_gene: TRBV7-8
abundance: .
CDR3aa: CASSLQGYGYTF
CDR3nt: TGTGCCAGCAGCCTACAGGGATATGGCTACACCTTC

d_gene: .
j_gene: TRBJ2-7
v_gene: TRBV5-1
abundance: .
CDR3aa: CASSLWDYEQYF
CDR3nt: TGCGCCAGCAGCTTGTGGGACTACGAGCAGTACTTC

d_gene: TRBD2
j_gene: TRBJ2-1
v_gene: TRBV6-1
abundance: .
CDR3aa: CASSGQLAGLDEQFF
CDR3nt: TGTGCCAGCAGCGGGCAACTAGCGGGGCTGGATGAGCAGTTCTTC

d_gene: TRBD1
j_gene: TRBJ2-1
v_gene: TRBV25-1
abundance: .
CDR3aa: CASSDYRGEQFF
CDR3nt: TGTGCCAGCAGTGATTACAGGGGTGAGCAGTTCTTC

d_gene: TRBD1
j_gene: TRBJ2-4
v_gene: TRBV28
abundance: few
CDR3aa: CASSFEQGVTLAKNIQYF
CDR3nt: TGTGCCAGCAGTTTTGAACAGGGGGTGACCCTAGCCAAAAACATTCAGTACTTC

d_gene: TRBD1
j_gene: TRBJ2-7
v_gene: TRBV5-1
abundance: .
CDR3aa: CASSRQGGGEYEQYF
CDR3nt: TGCGCCAGCAGCCGACAGGGGGGCGGTGAGTACGAGCAGTACTTC

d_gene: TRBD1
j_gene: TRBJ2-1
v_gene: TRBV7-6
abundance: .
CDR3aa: CASSFRQGVTNEQFF
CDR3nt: TGTGCCAGCAGCTTCCGACAGGGGGTGACCAATGAGCAGTTCTTC